This TCR beta chain appears in the sequencing data of a study of blood T cell repertoires in COVID-19. In the source study's methods: Cell counts per sample came from amplifying reference gene primers. Sequencing was performed with immunoSEQ multiplex PCR; in TCRdb, only in-frame clones are kept and a portion is missing. Clone size and the V and J calls come from that table; the DNA yielded D and trimming. The profile covers approximately 68,000 clones, with roughly 80% appearing a single time and 5.5% to 7.5% taken by the ten largest. The V and J ends lost 4 bases and 1 base respectively, with 13 bases between them. Germline loops: CDR1 SGHVS, CDR2 FNYEAQ. CDR3 size: 15 residues.

The sequence was obtained from an older woman with acute or convalescent COVID-19. The V and J genes are TRBV7-6 and TRBJ2-5; the D is unclear. Sequencing was carried out using peripheral blood. DNA of the CDR3: TGTGCCAGCAGCTCAGGTCCGAGTGCCCAAGAGACCCAGTACTTC. It is translated as CASSSGPSAQETQYF.